One sample yielded the 26 T cell receptor beta chains listed below, sequenced in a study of response to subunit inactivated influenza vaccine (dated by TCRdb to the late 2010s). Library method: RT-PCR. The instrument was an Illumina HiSeq 2500. Using fastp at Q25 and MiXCR, TCRdb reprocessed the public reads and kept productive beta chains. Rows are unified per CDR3 protein, each entry keeping the most common DNA and genes. In this sample the table shows 750,000 to 850,000 distinct CDR3 sequences, approximately 18% of which occur a single time. Of the sample, around 9.9% falls within the top ten clones. The specimen comprised PBMCs from blood, sampled more than 4 days after vaccination. Receptors originate from a man over 45 who received an inactivated influenza vaccine. Donor details come from another sample of the same person, matched by shared clones.

A note on this clonotype: A much bigger clone sits one base away, suggesting this may be a read error. V gene TRBV12-3 or TRBV12-4 combines with J gene TRBJ2-1; TRBD2 matches 7 bases. The CDR3 covers 15 residues. The CDR3 reads CASNPLGGTYNEQSF. The CDR3 DNA follows: TGTGCCAGCAACCCCCTGGGAGGGACCTACAATGAGCAGTCCTTC.

The table lists this clonotype with a few counts. The gene calls are TRBV4-1 and TRBJ1-2, with D possibly matching TRBD1 (5 bases). Trimming stripped 2 bases from V and 7 bases from J, with 14 bases between. The length of the CDR3 is 14 residues. Per the germline V gene, CDR1 is MGHRA and CDR2 is YSYEKL. This CDR3 is CASSQSPREAGYTF. The CDR3 bases are TGCGCCAGCAGCCAAAGCCCCAGGGAGGCTGGCTACACCTTC.

V and J are TRBV5-1 and TRBJ1-2; possibly TRBD1 for D (6 bases). V lost 0 bases, J lost 5 bases, and 14 bases lay in between. Germline V CDR1 and CDR2: SGHRS, YFSETQ. This CDR3 has 15 residues. The CDR3 spells CASSLVTDRQYGYTF. The DNA for the CDR3 is TGCGCCAGCAGCTTGGTTACGGACAGACAATATGGCTACACCTTC.

This clonotype has just a few counts. This chain connects TRBV20-1 to TRBJ2-1; TRBD2 aligns across 13 bases. The germline gives CDR1 DFQATT, CDR2 SNEGSKA (reference sequence). J was trimmed by 4 bases and V by 5 bases; bases with no gene match: 8. The CDR3 spans 16 residues. CDR3 protein: CSASLPGLAGYNEQFF. In DNA form, the CDR3 reads TGCAGTGCTTCGCTACCGGGACTAGCGGGGTACAATGAGCAGTTCTTC.

This chain connects TRBV6-2 or TRBV6-3 to TRBJ2-5; 13 bases agree with TRBD2. V dropped 7 bases and J dropped 2; count of bases not matched to a gene: 22. Germline V gene sequence: CDR1 MNHEY, CDR2 SVGEGT. The CDR3 runs 21 residues. The CDR3 DNA follows: TGTGCCAGCACTCCAAATGGCGTCGGGTGGGGACTAGCGGGGCCACAAGAGACCCAGTACTTC. This gives the protein CASTPNGVGWGLAGPQETQYF.

This clonotype was seen only a few times. Germline is not matched at one junction end, which may reflect a read error. This sequence joins TRBV7-7 and TRBJ2-5; D remains unclear. The length of the CDR3 is 13 residues. Per the germline V gene, CDR1 is SSHAT and CDR2 is FNYEAQ (reference sequence). The CDR3 bases are TGTGCTAGCAGCTCCGGAAGTGTTGAGACCCAGTACTTC. The encoded protein is CASSSGSVETQYF.

The sample holds many counts of this clonotype. The chain links TRBV5-1 to TRBJ2-3; tentatively, D is TRBD1 or TRBD2 (5 bases each). The germline gives CDR1 SGHRS, CDR2 YFSETQ. Trimming took 4 bases from V and 5 from J, leaving 11 bases between them. The CDR3 sequence is 13 residues long. The CDR3: CASSPTRGDTQYF. DNA for the CDR3: TGCGCCAGCAGCCCGACGAGGGGAGATACGCAGTATTTT. Full variable domain (remainder filled in from reference TRBV5-1 and TRBJ2-3): KAGVTQTPRYLIKTRGQQVTLSCSPISGHRSVSWYQQTPGQGLQFLFEYFSETQRNKGNFPGRFSGRQFSNSRSEMNVSTLELGDSALYLCASSPTRGDTQYFGPGTRLTVL.

Note on this clonotype: At one end, the junction sequence differs from germline, possibly due to a read error. The chain employs TRBV5-1 and TRBJ1-6; TRBD1 agrees at 8 bases. CDR3 length: 15 residues. Per the germline V gene, CDR1 is SGHRS and CDR2 is YFSETQ. CDR3 loop: CASSPGQGGNSPIHF. In nucleotides, the CDR3 is TGCGCCAGCAGCCCCGGACAGGGAGGGAATTCACCCATCCACTTT. Supplemented by reference TRBV5-1 and TRBJ1-6, the full variable domain reads KAGVTQTPRYLIKTRGQQVTLSCSPISGHRSVSWYQQTPGQGLQFLFEYFSETQRNKGNFPGRFSGRQFSNSRSEMNVSTLELGDSALYLCASSPGQGGNSPIHFGNGTRLTVT.

This clonotype came up many times. The rearrangement uses TRBV3-1 and TRBJ2-4, with D hard to call. The V end lost 3 bases, the J end lost 9 bases, and 12 bases lay between the germline ends. Germline loops: CDR1 LGHDT, CDR2 YNNKEL (reference sequence). The CDR3 is made up of 13 amino acids. CDR3 residues: CASSQRSSGIQYF. DNA of the CDR3: TGTGCCAGCAGCCAGCGGTCTTCGGGCATTCAGTACTTC.

The chain joins TRBV7-9 to TRBJ2-7, with D perhaps matching TRBD2 (5 bases). Germline values: CDR1 SEHNR, CDR2 FQNEAQ (reference sequence). CDR3 length: 13 amino acids. Trimming left V 3 bases short and J 3 bases short, with 9 bases between. CDR3 nucleotides: TGTGCCAGCAGCTTCGAGCGGAGCTACGAGCAGTACTTC. Translation: CASSFERSYEQYF.

This clonotype was counted only a few times. The genes are TRBV7-8 and TRBJ2-7; 11 bases are shared with TRBD2. The CDR3 spans 17 residues. Germline loops: CDR1 SGHVS, CDR2 FQNEAQ. V dropped 1 base and J dropped 1; count of bases not matched to a gene: 6. The CDR3 DNA sequence: TGTGCCAGCAGCTTAGGAGAACTAGCGGGAGTGTCCTACGAGCAGTACTTC. Protein sequence: CASSLGELAGVSYEQYF. The variable domain in full, with the rest retrieved from reference TRBV7-8 and TRBJ2-7, is GAGVSQSPRYKVAKRGQDVALRCDPISGHVSLFWYQQALGQGPEFLTYFQNEAQLDKSGLPSDRFFAERPEGSVSTLKIQRTQQEDSAVYLCASSLGELAGVSYEQYFGPGTRLTVT.

This clonotype was counted only a few times. This sequence joins TRBV20-1 and TRBJ1-5; 10 bases are shared with TRBD1. The CDR3 sequence is 14 residues long. Germline values: CDR1 DFQATT, CDR2 SNEGSKA (reference sequence). V was clipped by 6 bases and J by 7 bases; unmatched bases: 9. The CDR3 nucleotides read TGCAGTGCGGCTAGACAGGGGGCTCGGCAGCCCCAGCATTTT. Its translation: CSAARQGARQPQHF.

The rearrangement joins TRBV6-1 to TRBJ2-5, with D possibly being TRBD1 (5 bases). With 6 bases removed from V and 5 bases from J, the gap between germline ends came to 19 bases. The germline gives CDR1 MNHNS, CDR2 SASEGT. CDR3 length: 15 residues. The DNA for the CDR3 is TGTGCCAGCAGCCCCCGGAAGGGGATTGGGGAGACCCAGTACTTC. Protein sequence: CASSPRKGIGETQYF.

This clonotype came up a few times. The rearrangement joins TRBV20-1 to TRBJ2-3; 10 bases map to TRBD2. J lost 3 bases, V lost 6 bases, and 12 bases had no gene match. Germline V gene lookup returns CDR1 DFQATT and CDR2 SNEGSKA (reference sequence). This CDR3 region has 16 residues. CDR3 amino acids: CSATASGRGATDTQYF. The CDR3 bases are TGCAGTGCAACCGCCAGCGGGAGGGGGGCTACAGATACGCAGTATTTT.

This clonotype has a handful of counts. The chain joins TRBV20-1 to TRBJ2-5, with a tentative D call TRBD1 (5 bases). The V end lost 6 bases, the J end lost 4 bases, and 18 bases lay between the germline ends. Germline CDR1 reads DFQATT; CDR2 reads SNEGSKA (reference sequence). There are 14 residues in the CDR3. The DNA for the CDR3 is TGCAGTGCGCATCTCCGCAGACAGAGAGAGACCCAGTACTTC. Encoded protein: CSAHLRRQRETQYF.

The chain joins TRBV28 to TRBJ1-5; D gene uncertain. The CDR3 totals 16 residues. CDR1 and CDR2 (germline): MDHEN, SYDVKM. Trimming removed 3 bases at V and 0 bases at J, with 12 bases between. In DNA, the CDR3 is TGTGCCAGCAGTTTCTATTTACAGCGTAGCAATCAGCCCCAGCATTTT. It codes for CASSFYLQRSNQPQHF.

There are a few counts of this clonotype. The J gene is TRBJ1-5, the V gene TRBV10-3; TRBD1 might be the D (5 bases). CDR1 and CDR2 from the germline V gene are ENHRY and SYGVKD. The CDR3 sequence is 15 residues long. Trimming cost V 6 bases and J 0 bases, with 12 bases left between them. The CDR3 nucleotides read TGTGCCATCAGCGCGGGGGGTGATAGCAATCAGCCCCAGCATTTT. Translation: CAISAGGDSNQPQHF.

The chain joins TRBV4-3 to TRBJ1-2; the match to TRBD1 covers 11 bases. Germline V gene data show CDR1 as LGHNA and CDR2 as YSLEER. J lost 2 bases, V lost 0 bases, and 2 bases had no gene match. The CDR3 is 16 amino acids. The CDR3 protein is CASSQDWTGGNYGYTF. CDR3 DNA sequence: TGCGCCAGCAGCCAAGACTGGACAGGGGGCAACTATGGCTACACCTTC.

The rearrangement links TRBV10-3 to TRBJ1-6; weak D call: TRBD1 (6 bases). This CDR3 has 14 amino acids. V was cut by 8 bases and J by 8 bases, with 16 bases left in between. CDR1 is ENHRY and CDR2 is SYGVKD in the germline V gene. Here the CDR3 DNA reads TGTGCCATCCGCCCGGACAGTGGGGATTCACCCCTCCACTTT. Translating it yields CAIRPDSGDSPLHF.

The rearrangement joins TRBV30 to TRBJ2-3; TRBD1 is a possible D gene (5 bases). V gave up 8 bases and J gave up 4 bases, with 13 bases separating them. In germline, CDR1 is GTSNPN, CDR2 SVGIG (reference sequence). This CDR3 has 12 amino acids. CDR3 protein: CASQPQADTQYF. The CDR3 region has the DNA TGTGCCAGCCAGCCACAGGCAGATACGCAGTATTTT.

This clonotype was seen a handful of times. V usage is TRBV12-3 or TRBV12-4 and J usage is TRBJ2-7; D might be TRBD1 (5 bases). The CDR3 contains 14 residues. Trimming left V 5 bases short and J 1 base short, with 12 bases between. The CDR3 nucleotides are TGTGCCAGCAGTCGAGGACAATTTTCCTACGAGCAGTACTTC. Translated, it gives CASSRGQFSYEQYF.

Many counts were recorded for this clonotype. The genes are TRBV5-1 and TRBJ2-1; D perhaps matches TRBD1 (5 bases). The CDR3 is 15 amino acids. Germline V gives CDR1 SGHRS, CDR2 YFSETQ. The ends were cut back, 1 base at V and 5 bases at J, with 13 bases in the middle. CDR3 coding DNA: TGCGCCAGCAGCTTGATGATTGCCAGGGACAATGAGCAGTTCTTC. Translation gives CASSLMIARDNEQFF. Variable domain in full (rest from reference TRBV5-1 and TRBJ2-1): KAGVTQTPRYLIKTRGQQVTLSCSPISGHRSVSWYQQTPGQGLQFLFEYFSETQRNKGNFPGRFSGRQFSNSRSEMNVSTLELGDSALYLCASSLMIARDNEQFFGPGTRLTVL.

The V gene is TRBV7-8, the J gene TRBJ2-3; possible D gene TRBD2, 6 bases. Germline V lookup: CDR1 SGHVS, CDR2 FQNEAQ. Between the trimmed V and J ends, which lost 10 bases and 0 bases, there was a span of 17 bases. This CDR3 spans 15 amino acids. CDR3 nucleotide sequence: TGTGCCACCACCCTTAGCGGATCTAGCACAGATACGCAGTATTTT. Translation gives CATTLSGSSTDTQYF.

This rearrangement joins TRBV4-1 to TRBJ2-1; D is unresolved. The CDR3 is 12 residues long. Germline V gene sequence: CDR1 MGHRA, CDR2 YSYEKL. V lost 0 bases, J lost 8 bases, and 5 bases lay in between. The CDR3 DNA sequence: TGCGCCAGCAGCCAAGATGTATATGAGCAGTTCTTC. Translated, it gives CASSQDVYEQFF.

This clonotype was seen many times. The chain carries TRBV5-5 and TRBJ2-1; unclear D gene. The V end lost 1 base, the J end lost 8 bases, and 16 bases lay between the germline ends. Germline CDR1 SGHKS, CDR2 YYEKEE (reference sequence). CDR3 length equals 15 residues. DNA of the CDR3: TGTGCCAGCAGCTTGTACTGGAGAGATGTCGATGAGCAGTTCTTC. Its protein is CASSLYWRDVDEQFF. The entire variable domain, with the rest obtained from reference TRBV5-5 and TRBJ2-1, is as follows: DAGVTQSPTHLIKTRGQQVTLRCSPISGHKSVSWYQQVLGQGPQFIFQYYEKEERGRGNFPDRFSARQFPNYSSELNVNALLLGDSALYLCASSLYWRDVDEQFFGPGTRLTVL.

The chain couples TRBV12-3 or TRBV12-4 to TRBJ1-1; 7 bases align to TRBD1. This CDR3 spans 12 amino acids. J lost 14 bases, V lost 5 bases, and 11 bases had no gene match. The CDR3 protein is CASSHRGSSGFF. CDR3 DNA: TGTGCCAGCAGTCACAGGGGCTCCAGCGGGTTCTTT.